This TCR beta chain was obtained from a study of hypomethylating agent response in myelodysplastic syndrome. The CDR3 loop spans 15 amino acids. The germline V gene encodes CDR1 MNHEY and CDR2 SVGAGI. Trimming removed 5 bases at V and 0 bases at J, with 13 bases between. This clone was seen only once. Data came from immunoSEQ multiplex PCR; TCRdb stores just in-frame clones and leaves some out. The sample has roughly 3,500 clones; 82% are singletons. The TCR originated in a human donor with myelodysplastic syndrome. The source was bone marrow, collected before or after starting hypomethylating agent treatment for myelodysplastic syndrome (not recorded which). The chain joins TRBV6-5 to TRBJ1-2, with a weak D call TRBD1 (5 bases). CDR3 in amino acids: CASSSGTAANYGYTF. For the CDR3, the DNA is TGTGCCAGCAGTAGCGGGACGGCAGCTAACTATGGCTACACCTTC.